This T cell receptor beta chain was documented in a study of T cell responses to AZD1222 COVID-19 vaccine. Whole-study context: Analyses pooled second doses at about 4 or about 12 weeks.

A word on this clone: The antigen is not known.

The CDR3 loop spans 11 amino acids. The germline gives CDR1 GTSNPN, CDR2 SVGIG (reference sequence). The ends were cut back, 5 bases at V and 0 bases at J, with 5 bases in the middle. Overall study findings and caveats: There were repertoire samples only from the period after the peak T cell response. Among AZD1222 vaccinees, only 5 to 7 were seropositive at baseline.

The table came from immunoSEQ multiplex PCR; TCRdb's copy has only in-frame clones and leaves some out. The sample holds roughly 120,000 clones, about 86% seen once. This clonotype originated in an adult in good health. The sequencing used peripheral blood, collected on day 0 of AZD1222 vaccination. The chain joins TRBV30 to TRBJ2-7; D gene unclear. The chain's CDR3 is CAWQRSYEQYF. The DNA of the CDR3 is TGTGCCTGGCAGCGCTCCTACGAGCAGTACTTC.